This entry features one T cell receptor (beta chain) sequence. Its antigen remains unknown. This specimen comes from a study of beta chain features in type 1 diabetes. Whole-study findings and limits: It was possible that PCR favored shorter templates, equally so in patients and controls. All four CD4+ subsets from Type 1 diabetes patients carried moderately but significantly shorter TCRB CDR3s. TCRB repertoires of naive, central memory and Treg cells appeared more similar among patients than among healthy donors.

Every bit of the isolated RNA underwent reverse transcription, so sequencing read expressed TCRB transcripts. Using immunoSEQ multiplex PCR, the repertoire was profiled, and TCRdb retains in-frame clones only, with some absent. Among 810,000 or so clones, roughly 15% were seen once, and the ten largest hold about 0.02%. V gave up 1 base and J gave up 9 bases, with 22 bases separating them. Germline lookup yields CDR1 SGHTA and CDR2 FQGNSA. The CDR3 is made up of 17 amino acids. The chain is built from TRBV7-2 and TRBJ2-4; D tentatively reads TRBD1 or TRBD2 (8 bases each). The TCR sequence derives from a young woman in good health. The material sequenced was naive CD4+ T cells from blood. CDR3 coding DNA: TGTGCCAGCAGCTTAGTAATGATTCAGGGGGCGGGAGGCATTCAGTACTTC. This codes for CASSLVMIQGAGGIQYF.